The 17 T cell receptor beta chains below come from one sample, sequenced in a study of blood T cell repertoires in COVID-19. Profiled with immunoSEQ multiplex PCR; TCRdb holds only in-frame clones, not every one. This sample has around 140,000 clones, with around 89% found just once. The sequenced material came from peripheral blood. These receptors came from a man aged 55-75 years with active or convalescent COVID-19.

This chain connects TRBV6-5 to TRBJ2-7; perhaps TRBD1 as D (6 bases). The CDR3 totals 13 residues. With 6 bases removed from V and 2 bases from J, the gap between germline ends came to 11 bases. CDR1 is MNHEY and CDR2 is SVGAGI in the germline V gene. The CDR3 here is CASSPAGAYEQYF. In DNA form, the CDR3 reads TGTGCCAGCAGCCCGGCAGGGGCCTACGAGCAGTACTTC.

V usage is TRBV2 and J usage is TRBJ2-1; D possibly corresponds to TRBD2 (5 bases). V dropped 5 bases and J dropped 6 bases, with 8 bases sitting between them. The CDR3 is 12 residues long. Germline CDR1 SNHLY, CDR2 FYNNEI. The CDR3, as DNA: TGTGCCAGCAGTCGGGAAATCAATGAGCAGTTCTTC. This translates into CASSREINEQFF.

This rearrangement joins TRBV5-1 to TRBJ1-2; 7 bases line up with TRBD1. The CDR3 totals 15 residues. V shed 0 bases, J shed 5 bases, and the junction held 7 bases outside the gene matches. Germline V gene lookup returns CDR1 SGHRS and CDR2 YFSETQ. CDR3: CASSLDRGNSYGYTF. The CDR3, as DNA: TGCGCCAGCAGCTTGGACAGGGGAAATTCGTATGGCTACACCTTC.

The chain links TRBV27 to TRBJ2-7, with D hard to call. Germline CDR1 MNHEY, CDR2 SMNVEV (reference sequence). The CDR3 is made up of 16 amino acids. The V end was cut by 2 bases, the J end by 1 base, with 15 bases between. The CDR3 sequence is CASSLDLLTASYEQYF. The CDR3, as DNA: TGTGCCAGCAGTTTAGATCTTCTAACCGCTTCCTACGAGCAGTACTTC.

The chain carries TRBV19 and TRBJ2-7; a weak D match, TRBD2 (7 bases). V lost 5 bases and J lost 6, with 11 bases in between. Germline V gene data show CDR1 as LNHDA and CDR2 as SQIVND (reference sequence). This CDR3 has 12 residues. The CDR3 is CASSPGEGEQYF. The DNA of the CDR3 is TGTGCCAGTAGTCCAGGGGAGGGCGAGCAGTACTTC.

The rearrangement uses TRBV20-1 and TRBJ2-7; D unclear. CDR3 length: 10 amino acids. The germline V gene has CDR1 DFQATT and CDR2 SNEGSKA (reference sequence). Trimming removed 5 bases from V and 2 bases from J, with 4 bases in between. The CDR3 bases are TGCAGTGCTTCCACCTACGAGCAGTACTTC. Protein product: CSASTYEQYF.

The chain uses TRBV5-8 and TRBJ1-2; 9 bases are a match to TRBD1. The CDR3 has 14 amino acids. The V gene's germline CDR1 is SGHTS and CDR2 YDEGEE. With 4 bases clipped from V and 8 bases from J, the junction kept 9 bases outside the gene matches. The CDR3: CASSLRDRDEGYTF. The CDR3 DNA is TGTGCCAGCAGCCTCCGGGACAGGGATGAAGGCTACACCTTC.

The CDR3 here is CASSYWLRDEQYF. DNA of the CDR3: TGTGCCAGCAGTTACTGGCTTCGGGACGAGCAGTACTTC. The chain is built from TRBV6-6 and TRBJ2-7; D gene uncertain. Trimming left V 1 base short and J 5 bases short, with 9 bases between. CDR1 MNHNY and CDR2 SVGAGI come from the germline V gene (reference sequence). CDR3 length equals 13 residues.

CDR3 sequence (DNA): TGTGCCAGCAGGCTACGACAGGGATGGGAAAAACTGTTTTTT. Protein: CASRLRQGWEKLFF. This chain uses TRBV28 with TRBJ1-4; 7 bases map to TRBD1. This CDR3 is built from 14 residues. The junction had 9 bases not matched to a gene; V was cut back by 6 bases and J by 8 bases. Germline V gives CDR1 MDHEN, CDR2 SYDVKM.

J is TRBJ2-3 and V is TRBV9; 10 positions agree with TRBD2. There are 17 residues in the CDR3. V shed 0 bases and J 5 bases; nucleotides not matched to a gene: 9. Per the germline V gene, CDR1 is SGDLS and CDR2 is YYNGEE. CDR3 DNA: TGTGCCAGCAGCGTAGTCGGCCTAGCGGGGGTCGTAGATACGCAGTATTTT. Translation gives CASSVVGLAGVVDTQYF.

CDR3 residues: CATSRESWTEAFF. CDR3 coding DNA: TGTGCCACCAGCAGGGAGTCCTGGACTGAAGCTTTCTTT. The V gene is TRBV15, the J gene TRBJ1-1; D unclear. Germline V gene sequence: CDR1 LNHNV, CDR2 YYDKDF (reference sequence). The ends were cut back, 3 bases at V and 5 bases at J, with 10 bases in the middle. The CDR3 is 13 residues long.

This rearrangement joins TRBV2 to TRBJ2-1; 9 nucleotides agree with TRBD1. The trim removed 8 bases at V and 6 bases at J, leaving 11 bases unmatched. There are 15 residues in the CDR3. In germline, CDR1 is SNHLY, CDR2 FYNNEI. The CDR3 DNA reads as TGTGCCAGCTCACTCGGGACAGGGCTGATCAATGAGCAGTTCTTC. Translation: CASSLGTGLINEQFF. Full variable domain (missing parts from reference TRBV2 and TRBJ2-1): EPEVTQTPSHQVTQMGQEVILRCVPISNHLYFYWYRQILGQKVEFLVSFYNNEISEKSEIFDDQFSVERPDGSNFTLKIRSTKLEDSAMYFCASSLGTGLINEQFFGPGTRLTVL.

The V and J genes are TRBV9 and TRBJ1-3; unclear D gene. Trimming pared 7 bases from V and 0 bases from J, leaving 14 bases between. The CDR3 contains 15 residues. CDR1 is SGDLS and CDR2 is YYNGEE in the germline V gene. CDR3 residues: CASGAASGSGNTIYF. The CDR3 DNA reads TGTGCCAGCGGCGCAGCCTCGGGCTCTGGAAACACCATATATTTT. Full variable domain (remainder filled in from reference TRBV9 and TRBJ1-3): DSGVTQTPKHLITATGQRVTLRCSPRSGDLSVYWYQQSLDQGLQFLIQYYNGEERAKGNILERFSAQQFPDLHSELNLSSLELGDSALYFCASGAASGSGNTIYFGEGSWLTVV.

This clone showed up just once. The rearrangement joins TRBV28 to TRBJ1-1, with unresolved D. CDR1 MDHEN and CDR2 SYDVKM come from the germline V gene. Trimming removed 1 base from V and 5 bases from J, with 5 bases in between. The CDR3 extends over 12 amino acids. As DNA, the CDR3 is TGTGCCAGCAGTTTATTCAGGACTGAAGCTTTCTTT. It yields the protein CASSLFRTEAFF.

The V and J genes are TRBV6-2 or TRBV6-3 and TRBJ1-2, with D perhaps matching TRBD1 (6 bases). The ends were cut back, 5 bases at V and 8 bases at J, with 27 bases in the middle. Germline CDR1 reads MNHEY; CDR2 reads SVGEGT. The CDR3 runs to 17 residues. This CDR3 is CASSGPSNRAPGNGYTF. DNA of the CDR3: TGTGCCAGCAGTGGACCCTCAAACAGGGCACCAGGAAACGGCTACACCTTC.

V gene TRBV12-3 or TRBV12-4 combines with J gene TRBJ2-5; no definite D call. Trimming cost V 6 bases and J 0 bases, with 5 bases left between them. The CDR3 sequence is 12 residues long. Here the CDR3 reads CASSQYQETQYF. The CDR3 nucleotides are TGTGCCAGCAGCCAGTACCAAGAGACCCAGTACTTC.

V and J are TRBV9 and TRBJ2-7; 11 bases line up with TRBD2. Germline V lookup: CDR1 SGDLS, CDR2 YYNGEE. This CDR3 is built from 16 residues. After removal of 0 bases from V and 7 bases from J, the junction contained 9 bases not matched to a gene. CDR3 region: CASSVGLAGGDSEQYF. The CDR3 DNA is TGTGCCAGCAGCGTAGGGTTAGCGGGAGGGGATTCGGAGCAGTACTTC.